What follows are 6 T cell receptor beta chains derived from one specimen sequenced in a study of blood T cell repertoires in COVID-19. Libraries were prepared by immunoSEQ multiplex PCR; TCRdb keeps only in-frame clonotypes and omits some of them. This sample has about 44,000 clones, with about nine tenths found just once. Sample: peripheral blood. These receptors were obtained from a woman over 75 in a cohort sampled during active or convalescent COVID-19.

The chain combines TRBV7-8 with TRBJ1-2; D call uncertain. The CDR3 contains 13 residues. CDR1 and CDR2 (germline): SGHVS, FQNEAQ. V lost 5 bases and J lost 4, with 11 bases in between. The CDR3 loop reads CASSETSSYGYTF. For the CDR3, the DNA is TGTGCCAGCAGCGAAACCAGTTCCTATGGCTACACCTTC.

The CDR3, as DNA: TGCGCCAGCAGCCCTGGAGGGCGGACGGGAGGAATGGAGACCCAGTACTTC. It codes for CASSPGGRTGGMETQYF. The chain joins TRBV5-1 to TRBJ2-5; 7 bases line up with TRBD2. The CDR3 loop spans 17 amino acids. Germline CDR1 and CDR2: SGHRS and YFSETQ. V lost 4 bases, J lost 5 bases, and 17 bases stayed unmatched.

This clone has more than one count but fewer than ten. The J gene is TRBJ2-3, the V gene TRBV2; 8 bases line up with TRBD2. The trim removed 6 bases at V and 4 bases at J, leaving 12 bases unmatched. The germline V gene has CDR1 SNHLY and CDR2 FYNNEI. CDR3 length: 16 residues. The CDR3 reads CASRNSGTLTPDTQYF. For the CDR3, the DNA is TGTGCCAGCAGGAATAGCGGGACCCTAACCCCAGATACGCAGTATTTT.

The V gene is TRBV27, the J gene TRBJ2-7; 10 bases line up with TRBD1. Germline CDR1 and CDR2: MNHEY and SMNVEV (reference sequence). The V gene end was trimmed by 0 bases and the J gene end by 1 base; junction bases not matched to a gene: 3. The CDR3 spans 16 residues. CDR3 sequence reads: CASSLSRTGGSYEQYF. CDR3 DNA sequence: TGTGCCAGCAGTTTATCGCGGACAGGGGGTTCCTACGAGCAGTACTTC.

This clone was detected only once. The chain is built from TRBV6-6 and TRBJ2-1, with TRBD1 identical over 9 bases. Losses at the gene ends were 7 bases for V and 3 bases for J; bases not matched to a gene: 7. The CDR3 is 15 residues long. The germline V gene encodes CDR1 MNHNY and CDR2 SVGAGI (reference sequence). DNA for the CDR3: TGTGCCAGCACCCTTGGACAGGGGCACTACAATGAGCAGTTCTTC. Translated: CASTLGQGHYNEQFF.

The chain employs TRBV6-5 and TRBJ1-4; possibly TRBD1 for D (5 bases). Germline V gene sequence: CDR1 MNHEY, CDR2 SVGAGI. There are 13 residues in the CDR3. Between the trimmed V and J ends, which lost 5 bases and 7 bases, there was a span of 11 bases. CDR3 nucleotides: TGTGCCAGCAGTAGGGGTTGGAGTGAAAAACTGTTTTTT. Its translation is CASSRGWSEKLFF.